The 25 T cell receptor beta chains below come from one sample, sequenced in a study of regulatory T cells in long-lasting Graves disease. Time point: persistent/refractory GD, antithyroid drugs over 5 years with positive TRAb. PBMCs provided the RNA from which the TCR library was made. Relying on iRepertoire HTBI primers and Arm-PCR of CDR3 regions, the team built TCR beta libraries. MiXCR, run by TCRdb on the multiplex PCR reads, gives a single entry per CDR3 protein. The sample has 700,000 or so distinct CDR3 sequences; 25% to 35% are singletons. The source material was peripheral blood mononuclear cells (PBMCs), sampled when the disease was refractory, from a patient treated with antithyroid drugs. Receptor source: a female donor with Graves disease.

As regards this clonotype: It may be a read error: a sequence one base away is much more abundant. The CDR3 does not end in the conserved phenylalanine or tryptophan, so this is likely a read error. CDR3 nucleotides: TGTGCCAGCAGTTTTAGTGTGACAGGTGAAGCTTTCTCT. Encoded protein: CASSFSVTGEAFS. V is TRBV12-3 or TRBV12-4 and J is TRBJ1-1, with D perhaps TRBD1 (6 bases). There are 13 residues in the CDR3. The V end lost 3 bases, the J end lost 7 bases, and 12 bases lay between the germline ends.

The V gene is TRBV24-1, the J gene TRBJ1-1, with D possibly being TRBD1 (6 bases). Deletions cut 6 bases from V and 4 bases from J, with 11 bases between. This CDR3 spans 13 amino acids. CDR1 is KGHDR and CDR2 is SFDVKD in the germline V gene. The CDR3 protein is CATSRSGATEAFF. The CDR3 nucleotides are TGTGCCACCAGTAGATCGGGGGCCACTGAAGCTTTCTTT.

This clonotype was seen a handful of times. The chain recombines TRBV27 with TRBJ1-2, with TRBD1 as a possible D gene (6 bases). From germline, CDR1 is MNHEY and CDR2 SMNVEV (reference sequence). The length of the CDR3 is 14 residues. The V end was cut by 7 bases, the J end by 5 bases, with 17 bases between. CDR3 sequence (DNA): TGTGCCAGCAAAAATACAGGGATGGGGTATGGCTACACCTTC. It codes for CASKNTGMGYGYTF.

Many counts were recorded for this clonotype. V gene TRBV7-9 combines with J gene TRBJ1-2; no reliable D call. The V gene lost 5 bases and the J gene lost 4 bases, with 14 bases spanning the gap. The germline CDR1 and CDR2 sequences are SEHNR and FQNEAQ (reference sequence). The CDR3 contains 14 residues. Here the CDR3 reads CASSGRDGGYGYTF. DNA of the CDR3: TGTGCCAGCAGCGGACGTGATGGAGGCTATGGCTACACCTTC.

This clonotype was observed a handful of times. The chain couples TRBV29-1 to TRBJ1-5; D is ambiguous. Germline CDR1 and CDR2: SQVTM and ANQGSEA. The CDR3 runs to 13 residues. Trimming removed 3 bases from V and 2 bases from J, with 8 bases in between. CDR3 region: CSVDGEGNQPQHF. DNA of the CDR3: TGCAGCGTTGACGGGGAGGGCAATCAGCCCCAGCATTTT. The full variable domain, completed using reference TRBV29-1 and TRBJ1-5, is SAVISQKPSRDICQRGTSLTIQCQVDSQVTMMFWYRQQPGQSLTLIATANQGSEATYESGFVIDKFPISRPNLTFSTLTVSNMSPEDSSIYLCSVDGEGNQPQHFGDGTRLSIL.

This clonotype appeared many times. The rearrangement uses TRBV7-3 and TRBJ2-2; D unclear. Trimming removed 5 bases from V and 1 base from J, with 5 bases in between. The CDR3 length is 13 residues. Germline V gene data show CDR1 as SGHTA and CDR2 as FQGTGA. CDR3: CASSPQNTGELFF. CDR3 coding DNA: TGTGCCAGCAGCCCACAGAACACCGGGGAGCTGTTTTTT.

This clonotype was observed many times. The genes are TRBV12-5 and TRBJ1-1; TRBD1 is a possible D gene (6 bases). Germline-derived CDR1 and CDR2 are LGHNT and FRNRAP. The CDR3 spans 13 residues. The V end was cut by 3 bases, the J end by 4 bases, with 9 bases between. The CDR3 DNA reads TGTGCTAGTGGTTTCCAGGGGAGCACTGAAGCTTTCTTT. It is translated as CASGFQGSTEAFF. The variable domain in full, with the rest retrieved from reference TRBV12-5 and TRBJ1-1, is DARVTQTPRHKVTEMGQEVTMRCQPILGHNTVFWYRQTMMQGLELLAYFRNRAPLDDSGMPKDRFSAEMPDATLATLKIQPSEPRDSAVYFCASGFQGSTEAFFGQGTRLTVV.

This clonotype occurred once. A much larger clone lies one base from this, so it may be a read error. The rearrangement joins TRBV6-2 or TRBV6-3 to TRBJ2-7; D uncertain. The germline V gene has CDR1 MNHEY and CDR2 SVGEGT. CDR3 length: 16 amino acids. The CDR3 nucleotides read TGTGCCAGCAGTTACTCATCAGCGATGAGCTCCTACAAGCAGTACTTC. Translating gives CASSYSSAMSSYKQYF.

The chain links TRBV7-3 to TRBJ1-1; 7 positions match TRBD1. This CDR3 has 15 amino acids. Per the germline V gene, CDR1 is SGHTA and CDR2 is FQGTGA. J gave up 3 bases and V 2 bases, and 6 bases lay outside the gene matches. The CDR3 loop reads CASSLRPDRDTEAFF. CDR3 nucleotides: TGTGCCAGCAGCTTACGTCCCGACAGGGACACTGAAGCTTTCTTT.

This clonotype occurred a few times. The chain combines TRBV19 with TRBJ2-5; D possibly corresponds to TRBD1 (6 bases). V was trimmed by 5 bases and J by 4 bases, leaving 11 bases between them. The germline V gene has CDR1 LNHDA and CDR2 SQIVND (reference sequence). The CDR3 is made up of 13 amino acids. The CDR3 reads CASSRTVVETQYF. CDR3 DNA: TGTGCCAGTAGTCGGACAGTCGTAGAGACCCAGTACTTC.

In regard to this clonotype: Just one base apart from a much larger clone, this may be a read error. The rearrangement joins TRBV7-2 to TRBJ2-5, with D maybe TRBD1 (6 bases). The CDR3 is 14 residues long. Germline-derived CDR1 and CDR2 are SGHTA and FQGNSA. This chain's CDR3 is CASGLGTFQETQYF. The CDR3 nucleotides read TGTGCCAGCGGCTTAGGGACATTTCAAGAGACCCAGTACTTC.

The rearrangement uses TRBV25-1 and TRBJ2-5, with no clear D. V lost 1 base, J lost 5 bases, and 14 bases lay in between. The CDR3 runs 15 residues. CDR1 and CDR2 (germline): MGHDK, SYGVNS. CDR3 residues: CASSESGSATETQYF. DNA for the CDR3: TGTGCCAGCAGTGAATCCGGGTCAGCGACGGAGACCCAGTACTTC.

This rearrangement joins TRBV12-3 or TRBV12-4 to TRBJ2-7, with 13 bases matching TRBD2. Trimming took 2 bases from V and 5 from J; bases not matched to a gene: 9. The CDR3 runs 17 residues. The CDR3 loop reads CASSLTLLAGGYHEQYF. The DNA for the CDR3 is TGTGCCAGCAGTTTAACCCTACTAGCGGGAGGGTACCACGAGCAGTACTTC.

The chain combines TRBV7-9 with TRBJ1-2; 9 bases are a match to TRBD1. Germline V gene lookup returns CDR1 SEHNR and CDR2 FQNEAQ (reference sequence). V dropped 7 bases and J dropped 7; count of bases not matched to a gene: 10. The CDR3 is 14 residues long. The CDR3 DNA sequence: TGTGCCAGCACCATAACAGGGGGCGAAGGTGGCTACACCTTC. It specifies CASTITGGEGGYTF.

This clonotype was seen a few times. This chain uses TRBV27 with TRBJ1-1; 7 bases map to TRBD1. CDR1 is MNHEY, CDR2 SMNVEV, per germline (reference sequence). V lost 3 bases and J lost 9; bases outside the gene matches: 7. The CDR3 extends over 13 amino acids. CDR3: CASSFHTGVQAFF. The CDR3 nucleotides are TGTGCCAGCAGTTTCCATACAGGGGTGCAAGCTTTCTTT.

Ten or more counts support this clonotype. This chain links TRBV28 with TRBJ2-5, with D hard to call. V was cut by 1 base and J by 2 bases, with 5 bases left in between. This CDR3 spans 13 amino acids. Germline values: CDR1 MDHEN, CDR2 SYDVKM. CDR3 amino acids: CASSLSGQETQYF. In nucleotides, the CDR3 is TGTGCCAGCAGTTTATCTGGTCAAGAGACCCAGTACTTC.

This chain uses TRBV5-1 with TRBJ2-2, with TRBD2 matching 7 bases. The CDR3 has 15 amino acids. The germline gives CDR1 SGHRS, CDR2 YFSETQ. V dropped 1 base and J dropped 3; count of bases not matched to a gene: 3. DNA of the CDR3: TGCGCCAGCAGCTTGAGCGGGATAGACACCGGGGAGCTGTTTTTT. Protein product: CASSLSGIDTGELFF.

This clonotype was counted only a few times. The rearrangement links TRBV7-2 to TRBJ1-1; D is unclear. This CDR3 has 17 residues. Trimming pared 6 bases from V and 1 base from J, leaving 21 bases between. The germline V gene encodes CDR1 SGHTA and CDR2 FQGNSA. The DNA for the CDR3 is TGTGCCAGCAGTATGTCCTCTAGACGGAAGTCGAACACTGAAGCTTTCTTT. Translating it yields CASSMSSRRKSNTEAFF.

The chain uses TRBV28 and TRBJ2-1; a weak D match, TRBD1 (5 bases). Germline V lookup: CDR1 MDHEN, CDR2 SYDVKM. The CDR3 covers 16 residues. The V and J ends lost 7 bases and 1 base respectively, with 17 bases between them. The CDR3 protein is CASNSYSGKSYNEQFF. In DNA form, the CDR3 reads TGTGCCAGCAACTCCTACTCAGGGAAGTCCTACAATGAGCAGTTCTTC.

Details on this clonotype: Germline and junction disagree at one end, which may indicate a read error. The rearrangement joins TRBV5-1 to TRBJ2-7; 10 bases agree with TRBD2. Germline values: CDR1 SGHRS, CDR2 YFSETQ. The CDR3 is made up of 14 amino acids. Here the CDR3 DNA reads TGCGCCAGCAGCCCAAGGACTAGCGGTTATGAGCGGTACTTC. Its translation is CASSPRTSGYERYF.

The rearrangement links TRBV20-1 to TRBJ2-5, with D possibly matching TRBD2 (5 bases). Germline V gene data show CDR1 as DFQATT and CDR2 as SNEGSKA (reference sequence). CDR3 size: 15 residues. Trimming cost V 0 bases and J 3 bases, with 14 bases left between them. In DNA, the CDR3 is TGCAGTGCTAGAGATAGCTGGAGCGGTAAAGAGACCCAGTACTTC. Translated: CSARDSWSGKETQYF.

This clonotype has just a few counts. The CDR3 DNA is TGTGCCAGCAGCCATGGCCGAGGGACAGGGGTCTGCGAGCAGTACTTC. Translating gives CASSHGRGTGVCEQYF. The chain recombines TRBV3-1 with TRBJ2-7; 10 bases fit TRBD1. The CDR3 spans 16 residues. The trim removed 3 bases at V and 6 bases at J, leaving 11 bases unmatched. Germline V gene data show CDR1 as LGHDT and CDR2 as YNNKEL (reference sequence).

This clonotype was counted only a few times. The chain joins TRBV10-3 to TRBJ1-1, with a possible D match to TRBD1 (5 bases). The germline V gene has CDR1 ENHRY and CDR2 SYGVKD. This CDR3 has 14 amino acids. Trimming shortened V by 7 bases and J by 1 base, and 13 bases separated the two germline ends. The CDR3 nucleotides are TGTGCCATCACAAAGGGGATGGCGAACACTGAAGCTTTCTTT. It yields the protein CAITKGMANTEAFF.

The chain combines TRBV9 with TRBJ2-7; 9 nucleotides agree with TRBD2. The CDR3 length is 15 residues. Germline V lookup: CDR1 SGDLS, CDR2 YYNGEE. V dropped 0 bases and J dropped 1; count of bases not matched to a gene: 2. CDR3 in amino acids: CASSVGSGRSYEQYF. CDR3 coding DNA: TGTGCCAGCAGCGTAGGTAGCGGGAGATCCTACGAGCAGTACTTC.

Only a few counts were recorded for this clonotype. The chain couples TRBV20-1 to TRBJ1-4; D is ambiguous. The CDR3 has 11 amino acids. Germline V gene sequence: CDR1 DFQATT, CDR2 SNEGSKA (reference sequence). V was trimmed by 3 bases and J by 8 bases, leaving 7 bases between them. CDR3 loop: CSARAAEKLFF. For the CDR3, the DNA is TGCAGTGCTAGGGCAGCAGAAAAACTGTTTTTT.